This entry lists 26 T cell receptor beta chains sequenced from one sample in a study of cytomegalovirus exposure and HLA in healthy donors. Use of 60 Vbeta and 13 Jbeta primers characterized the PCR. Generated by immunoSEQ multiplex PCR, the TCRdb table keeps only in-frame clones and is missing some. The repertoire holds over 120,000 clones, with 74% as singletons. The sample was PBMCs. Receptors originate from a man aged 18 to 35 in good health and CMV-seropositive.

This clone was detected a few times. The chain couples TRBV6-6 to TRBJ1-2, with TRBD1 identical over 8 bases. V lost 8 bases, J lost 3 bases, and 5 bases stayed unmatched. Germline V gene lookup returns CDR1 MNHNY and CDR2 SVGAGI (reference sequence). CDR3 length equals 13 residues. In DNA, the CDR3 is TGTGCCAGCTCAGGGGGCGATTACTATGGCTACACCTTC. It yields the protein CASSGGDYYGYTF.

The chain employs TRBV30 and TRBJ2-5; D ambiguous. Germline V CDR1 and CDR2: GTSNPN, SVGIG (reference sequence). This CDR3 comprises 11 residues. Trimming left V 4 bases short and J 1 base short, with 4 bases between. The CDR3 region has the DNA TGTGCCTGGACCCTCCAAGAGACCCAGTACTTC. The encoded protein is CAWTLQETQYF.

V gene TRBV6-5 combines with J gene TRBJ2-2; D call uncertain. Germline CDR1 and CDR2: MNHEY and SVGAGI. This CDR3 comprises 13 residues. V lost 7 bases to trimming and J lost 7 bases, with 13 bases between them. The CDR3 coding sequence is TGTGCCAGCACCTTCGTCGGGTACGGGGAGCTGTTTTTT. It translates to CASTFVGYGELFF.

J is TRBJ2-3 and V is TRBV5-6; D uncertain. With 0 bases removed from V and 4 bases from J, the gap between germline ends came to 6 bases. Looked up from germline, CDR1 is SGHDT and CDR2 is YYEEEE. The CDR3 is made up of 13 amino acids. CDR3 region: CASSLAVSDTQYF. Written as DNA, the CDR3 is TGTGCCAGCAGCTTGGCAGTCTCAGATACGCAGTATTTT.

The chain uses TRBV27 and TRBJ2-7, with TRBD2 matching over 9 bases. With 5 bases clipped from V and 4 bases from J, the junction kept 0 bases outside the gene matches. Germline CDR1 and CDR2: MNHEY and SMNVEV (reference sequence). CDR3 length: 12 amino acids. The CDR3 DNA follows: TGTGCCAGCAGTACTAGCGGGTACGAGCAGTACTTC. This sequence encodes CASSTSGYEQYF.

The rearrangement links TRBV5-4 to TRBJ2-3, with no clear D. Between the trimmed V and J ends, which lost 3 bases and 5 bases, there was a span of 10 bases. This CDR3 is built from 13 residues. Germline lookup yields CDR1 SGHNT and CDR2 YYREEE (reference sequence). CDR3 sequence reads: CASSSNSQDTQYF. CDR3 bases: TGTGCCAGCAGCTCTAACTCGCAAGATACGCAGTATTTT.

The genes are TRBV7-6 and TRBJ2-7, with D possibly TRBD2 on 7 matching bases. V shed 1 base and J shed 4 bases, with 17 bases lying between them. Germline V gives CDR1 SGHVS, CDR2 FNYEAQ. There are 16 residues in the CDR3. Here the CDR3 DNA reads TGTGCCAGCAGCTTAGGGGGCGGGGGCGGCACTTACGAGCAGTACTTC. Translating gives CASSLGGGGGTYEQYF.

The gene calls are TRBV9 and TRBJ2-2; 8 positions match TRBD2. The length of the CDR3 is 13 residues. The ends lost 4 bases at V and 6 bases at J; junction bases unmatched: 2. From germline, CDR1 is SGDLS and CDR2 YYNGEE. The CDR3 DNA follows: TGTGCCAGCAGCCGGGAGGGCTCCGGGGAGCTGTTTTTT. Translated, it gives CASSREGSGELFF.

J is TRBJ2-2 and V is TRBV27; D possibly corresponds to TRBD1 (5 bases). V lost 6 bases to trimming and J lost 5 bases, with 13 bases between them. The CDR3 spans 14 residues. Germline V gene data show CDR1 as MNHEY and CDR2 as SMNVEV (reference sequence). CDR3 amino acids: CASREQVLTGELFF. The DNA for the CDR3 is TGTGCCAGCAGGGAACAGGTTCTTACCGGGGAGCTGTTTTTT.

The chain carries TRBV30 and TRBJ2-7; 9 nucleotides line up with TRBD1. CDR3 length: 14 residues. Per the germline V gene, CDR1 is GTSNPN and CDR2 is SVGIG (reference sequence). V trimming: 3 bases; J trimming: 4 bases; junction bases outside the gene matches: 7. The CDR3 loop reads CAWRLPGQGYEQYF. CDR3 in DNA: TGTGCCTGGAGGCTTCCGGGACAGGGTTACGAGCAGTACTTC.

The V and J genes are TRBV11-2 and TRBJ2-3; 13 positions agree with TRBD2. Germline CDR1 is SGHAT and CDR2 is FQNNGV. V trimming: 0 bases; J trimming: 4 bases; junction bases outside the gene matches: 13. The CDR3 sequence is 20 residues long. DNA for the CDR3: TGTGCCAGCAGCTTAGATAGGGTACTAGCGGGGGGGCAAGGATCAGATACGCAGTATTTT. The encoded protein is CASSLDRVLAGGQGSDTQYF.

The chain joins TRBV6-1 to TRBJ2-7; D remains unclear. V was trimmed by 6 bases and J by 6 bases, leaving 9 bases between them. The CDR3 totals 11 residues. CDR1 is MNHNS, CDR2 SASEGT, per germline. CDR3 protein: CASRIVSEQYF. CDR3 coding DNA: TGTGCCAGCAGAATAGTGAGCGAGCAGTACTTC.

In the case of this clone: Germline is not matched at one junction end, which may reflect a read error. This chain connects TRBV7-7 to TRBJ2-1; D remains unclear. The length of the CDR3 is 13 residues. CDR1 and CDR2 (germline): SSHAT, FNYEAQ (reference sequence). CDR3: CASSPPSSSEQFF. The DNA for the CDR3 is TGTGCTAGCAGTCCCCCATCCTCTAGTGAGCAGTTCTTC. Supplemented by reference TRBV7-7 and TRBJ2-1, the full variable domain reads GAGVSQSPRYKVTKRGQDVTLRCDPISSHATLYWYQQALGQGPEFLTYFNYEAQPDKSGLPSDRFSAERPEGSISTLTIQRTEQRDSAMYRCASSPPSSSEQFFGPGTRLTVL.

In its sample, this clone was seen a few times. V and J are TRBV6-6 and TRBJ1-2, with 7 bases aligning to TRBD1. With 5 bases clipped from V and 1 base from J, the junction kept 4 bases outside the gene matches. Germline V gene data show CDR1 as MNHNY and CDR2 as SVGAGI (reference sequence). There are 14 residues in the CDR3. CDR3 in amino acids: CASSRQGNNYGYTF. The CDR3 DNA reads TGTGCCAGCAGTCGACAGGGAAATAACTATGGCTACACCTTC.

This clone was detected only a few times. The V and J genes are TRBV9 and TRBJ2-1; the D gene is possibly TRBD2 (5 bases). V was trimmed by 3 bases and J by 8 bases, leaving 15 bases between them. Germline V gives CDR1 SGDLS, CDR2 YYNGEE. The CDR3 runs to 14 residues. This CDR3 is CASSALRQEDEQFF. The CDR3 region has the DNA TGTGCCAGCAGCGCACTCCGGCAGGAGGATGAGCAGTTCTTC.

The chain employs TRBV11-3 and TRBJ2-7, with a tentative D call TRBD2 (6 bases). This CDR3 region has 15 residues. Germline assignment: CDR1 SGHNT and CDR2 YENEEA. The ends were cut back, 5 bases at V and 6 bases at J, with 20 bases in the middle. This CDR3 reads CASSPGGPGRSEQYF. The CDR3 coding sequence is TGTGCCAGCAGCCCAGGAGGGCCGGGGAGGAGCGAGCAGTACTTC.

The V gene is TRBV5-1, the J gene TRBJ2-2, with 8 bases lining up with TRBD1. The V gene's germline CDR1 is SGHRS and CDR2 YFSETQ. The CDR3 spans 15 residues. V lost 4 bases, J lost 4 bases, and 6 bases stayed unmatched. The CDR3 nucleotides read TGCGCCAGCAGCGTAAGGACAGGGAGCACCGGGGAGCTGTTTTTT. It specifies CASSVRTGSTGELFF.

The chain recombines TRBV5-6 with TRBJ2-1, with TRBD2 matching 11 bases. V was clipped by 4 bases and J by 8 bases; unmatched bases: 8. This CDR3 is built from 15 residues. Germline assignment: CDR1 SGHDT and CDR2 YYEEEE. CDR3 protein: CASSKLAGVLHEQFF. The CDR3 coding sequence is TGTGCCAGCAGCAAACTAGCGGGAGTCTTGCATGAGCAGTTCTTC.

V is TRBV28 and J is TRBJ1-5; D call uncertain. The germline CDR1 and CDR2 sequences are MDHEN and SYDVKM. With 5 bases removed from V and 0 bases from J, the gap between germline ends came to 8 bases. This CDR3 contains 14 residues. Here the CDR3 reads CASSPQISNQPQHF. CDR3 nucleotides: TGTGCCAGCAGTCCCCAGATTAGCAATCAGCCCCAGCATTTT.

The chain employs TRBV10-2 and TRBJ2-1; TRBD1 aligns across 7 bases. Germline V CDR1 and CDR2: WSHSY, SAAADI. The ends lost 7 bases at V and 0 bases at J; junction bases unmatched: 3. The CDR3 extends over 14 amino acids. CDR3 loop: CASKGASSYNEQFF. CDR3 coding DNA: TGCGCCAGCAAGGGGGCGAGCTCCTACAATGAGCAGTTCTTC.

The V call is TRBV6-5, the J call TRBJ2-7; possible D gene TRBD2, 5 bases. This CDR3 has 14 amino acids. V lost 6 bases to trimming and J lost 2 bases, with 14 bases between them. The germline CDR1 and CDR2 sequences are MNHEY and SVGAGI. The CDR3 bases are TGTGCCAGCAGCCCCTCGGACGGGACCTACGAGCAGTACTTC. Its protein is CASSPSDGTYEQYF.

This clone has more than one count but fewer than ten. The chain is built from TRBV29-1 and TRBJ2-5; 10 bases are a match to TRBD1. Germline assignment: CDR1 SQVTM and CDR2 ANQGSEA. Trimming took 1 base from V and 5 from J; bases not matched to a gene: 4. CDR3 length equals 14 residues. The CDR3 protein is CSVEAMDRGETQYF. The CDR3 DNA sequence: TGCAGCGTTGAAGCAATGGACAGGGGGGAGACCCAGTACTTC. The whole variable domain, remainder taken from reference TRBV29-1 and TRBJ2-5, is SAVISQKPSRDICQRGTSLTIQCQVDSQVTMMFWYRQQPGQSLTLIATANQGSEATYESGFVIDKFPISRPNLTFSTLTVSNMSPEDSSIYLCSVEAMDRGETQYFGPGTRLLVL.

In DNA, the CDR3 is TGTGCCAGCAGTCCTCCGGGAGAGACCCAGTACTTC. Amino acids: CASSPPGETQYF. This rearrangement joins TRBV5-4 to TRBJ2-5; D uncertain. CDR1 and CDR2 (germline): SGHNT, YYREEE (reference sequence). The CDR3 is made up of 12 amino acids. V was clipped by 5 bases and J by 4 bases, with 9 bases between them.

This clone came up once. The chain couples TRBV15 to TRBJ2-7, with TRBD2 identical over 14 bases. CDR1 is LNHNV, CDR2 YYDKDF, per germline (reference sequence). The V and J ends lost 1 base and 5 bases, in that order; junction bases with no gene match: 4. The CDR3 extends over 16 amino acids. The CDR3 region has the DNA TGTGCCACCAGCAGAGGGACTAGCGGGAGGATTGACGAGCAGTACTTC. Protein sequence: CATSRGTSGRIDEQYF.

V usage is TRBV28 and J usage is TRBJ2-7; 12 bases line up with TRBD2. This CDR3 is built from 17 residues. J lost 4 bases, V lost 4 bases, and 11 bases had no gene match. The germline V gene encodes CDR1 MDHEN and CDR2 SYDVKM. This chain's CDR3 is CASSSLRRLAGEYEQYF. The CDR3 DNA reads as TGTGCCAGCAGTTCCCTTAGGCGACTAGCGGGAGAATACGAGCAGTACTTC.

The chain joins TRBV5-1 to TRBJ2-2, with no clear D. V was shortened by 0 bases and J by 1 base, with 4 bases between the two germline ends. Germline CDR1 is SGHRS and CDR2 is YFSETQ. The CDR3 length is 14 residues. Here the CDR3 reads CASSLVQNTGELFF. Written as DNA, the CDR3 is TGCGCCAGCAGCTTGGTCCAGAACACCGGGGAGCTGTTTTTT. The variable domain in full, with the rest retrieved from reference TRBV5-1 and TRBJ2-2, is KAGVTQTPRYLIKTRGQQVTLSCSPISGHRSVSWYQQTPGQGLQFLFEYFSETQRNKGNFPGRFSGRQFSNSRSEMNVSTLELGDSALYLCASSLVQNTGELFFGEGSRLTVL.